Sequencing of this TCR beta chain was carried out in a study of cytomegalovirus exposure and HLA in healthy donors. This CDR3 has 15 amino acids. Trimming removed 5 bases from V and 1 base from J, with 15 bases in between. The germline V gene has CDR1 MDHEN and CDR2 SYDVKM. This clone appeared a few times. The PCR contained 60 Vbeta and 13 Jbeta primers. Measured with immunoSEQ multiplex PCR; TCRdb has only the in-frame clones, and not every one. The table has roughly 23,000 clones, around 77% seen once. The V and J genes are TRBV28 and TRBJ2-7, with a possible D match to TRBD2 (5 bases). The sequenced material came from PBMCs. The clonotype comes from a man aged 55 to 69 in good health and CMV-seronegative. The CDR3 bases are TGTGCCAGCAGTCCTTACTCCGGGATATCCTACGAGCAGTACTTC. Translation: CASSPYSGISYEQYF.